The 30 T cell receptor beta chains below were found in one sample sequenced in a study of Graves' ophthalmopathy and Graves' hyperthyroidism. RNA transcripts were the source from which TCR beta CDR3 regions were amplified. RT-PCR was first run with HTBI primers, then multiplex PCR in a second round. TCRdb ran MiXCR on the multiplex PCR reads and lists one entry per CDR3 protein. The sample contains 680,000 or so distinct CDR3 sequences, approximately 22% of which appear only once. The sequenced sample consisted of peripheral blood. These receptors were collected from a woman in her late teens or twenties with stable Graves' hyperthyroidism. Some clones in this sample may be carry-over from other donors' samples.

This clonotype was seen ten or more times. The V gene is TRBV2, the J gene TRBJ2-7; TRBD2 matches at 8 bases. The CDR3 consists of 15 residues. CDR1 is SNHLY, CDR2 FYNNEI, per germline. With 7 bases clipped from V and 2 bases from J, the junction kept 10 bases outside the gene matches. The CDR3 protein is CASTPTSARTYEQYF. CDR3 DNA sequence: TGTGCCAGCACCCCGACTAGCGCGAGGACCTACGAGCAGTACTTC.

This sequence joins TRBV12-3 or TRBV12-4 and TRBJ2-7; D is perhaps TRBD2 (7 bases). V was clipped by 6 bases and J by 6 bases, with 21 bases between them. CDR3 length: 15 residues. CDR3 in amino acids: CASRGRGGFGGEQYF. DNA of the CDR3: TGTGCCAGCAGGGGGCGCGGGGGCTTTGGAGGCGAGCAGTACTTC.

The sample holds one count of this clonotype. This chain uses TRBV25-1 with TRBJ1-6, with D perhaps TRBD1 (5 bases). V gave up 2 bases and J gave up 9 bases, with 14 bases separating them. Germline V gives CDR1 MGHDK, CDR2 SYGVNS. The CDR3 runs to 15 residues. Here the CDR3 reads CASSETGRDGSPLHF. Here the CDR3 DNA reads TGTGCCAGCAGTGAAACCGGCAGGGACGGTTCACCCCTCCACTTT.

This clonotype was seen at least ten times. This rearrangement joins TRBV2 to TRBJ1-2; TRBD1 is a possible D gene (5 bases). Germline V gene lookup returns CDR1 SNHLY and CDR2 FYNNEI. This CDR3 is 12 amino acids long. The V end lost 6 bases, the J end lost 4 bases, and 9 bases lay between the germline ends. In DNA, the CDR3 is TGTGCCAGCAGACCCGACAGCTATGGCTACACCTTC. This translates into CASRPDSYGYTF. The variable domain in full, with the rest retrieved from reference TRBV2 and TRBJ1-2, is EPEVTQTPSHQVTQMGQEVILRCVPISNHLYFYWYRQILGQKVEFLVSFYNNEISEKSEIFDDQFSVERPDGSNFTLKIRSTKLEDSAMYFCASRPDSYGYTFGSGTRLTVV.

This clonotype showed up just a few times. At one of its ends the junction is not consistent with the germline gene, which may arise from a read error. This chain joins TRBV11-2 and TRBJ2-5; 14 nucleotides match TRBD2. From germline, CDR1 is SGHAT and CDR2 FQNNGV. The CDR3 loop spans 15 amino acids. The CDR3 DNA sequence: TGTGCCAACAGCAAGGGACTAGCGGGGGTGGAGACCCAGTACTTC. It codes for CANSKGLAGVETQYF.

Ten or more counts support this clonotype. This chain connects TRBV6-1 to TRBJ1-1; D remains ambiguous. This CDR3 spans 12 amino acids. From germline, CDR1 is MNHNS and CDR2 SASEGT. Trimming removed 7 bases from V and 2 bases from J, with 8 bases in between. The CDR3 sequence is CASKKANTEAFF. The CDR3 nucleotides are TGTGCCAGCAAGAAAGCAAACACTGAAGCTTTCTTT.

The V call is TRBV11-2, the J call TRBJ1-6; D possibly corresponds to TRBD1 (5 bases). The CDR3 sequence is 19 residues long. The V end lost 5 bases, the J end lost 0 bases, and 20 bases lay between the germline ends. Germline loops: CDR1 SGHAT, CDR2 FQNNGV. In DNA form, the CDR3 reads TGTGCCAGCAGCGGACGAAAAGGGGTCTCCCGCTCCTATAATTCACCCCTCCACTTT. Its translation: CASSGRKGVSRSYNSPLHF.

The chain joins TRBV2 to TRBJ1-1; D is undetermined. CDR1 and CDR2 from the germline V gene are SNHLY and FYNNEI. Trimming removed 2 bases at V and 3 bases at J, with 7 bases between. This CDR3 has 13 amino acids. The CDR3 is CASSENGYTEAFF. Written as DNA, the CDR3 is TGTGCCAGCAGTGAAAATGGGTACACTGAAGCTTTCTTT.

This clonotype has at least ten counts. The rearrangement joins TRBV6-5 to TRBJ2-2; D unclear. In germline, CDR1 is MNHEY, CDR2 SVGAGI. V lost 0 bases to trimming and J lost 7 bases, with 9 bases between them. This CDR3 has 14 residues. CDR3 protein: CASSYSWDNGELFF. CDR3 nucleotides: TGTGCCAGCAGTTACTCGTGGGATAACGGGGAGCTGTTTTTT.

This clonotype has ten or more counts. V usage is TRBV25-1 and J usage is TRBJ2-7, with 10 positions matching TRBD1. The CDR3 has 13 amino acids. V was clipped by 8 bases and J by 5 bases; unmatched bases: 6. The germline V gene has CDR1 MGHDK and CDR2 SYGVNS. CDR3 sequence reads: CASEPGTGDEQYF. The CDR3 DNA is TGTGCCAGCGAACCCGGGACAGGGGACGAGCAGTACTTC.

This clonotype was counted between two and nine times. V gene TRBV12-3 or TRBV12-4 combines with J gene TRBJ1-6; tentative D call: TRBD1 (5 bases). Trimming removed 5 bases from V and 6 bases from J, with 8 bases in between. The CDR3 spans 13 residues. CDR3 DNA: TGTGCCAGCAGTATTGGGGCTAATTCACCCCTCCACTTT. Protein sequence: CASSIGANSPLHF.

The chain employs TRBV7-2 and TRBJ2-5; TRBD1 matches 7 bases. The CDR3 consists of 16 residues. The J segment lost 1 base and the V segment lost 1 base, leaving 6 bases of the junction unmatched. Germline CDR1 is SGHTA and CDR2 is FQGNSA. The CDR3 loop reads CASSLVTGASQETQYF. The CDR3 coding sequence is TGTGCCAGCAGCTTAGTTACAGGGGCGAGCCAAGAGACCCAGTACTTC.

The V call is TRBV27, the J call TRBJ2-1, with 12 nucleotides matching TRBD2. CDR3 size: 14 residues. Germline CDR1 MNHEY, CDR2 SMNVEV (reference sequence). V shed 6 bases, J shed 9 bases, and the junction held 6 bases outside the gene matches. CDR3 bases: TGTGCCAGCAGGCTAGCGGGGGGGCCGGGTGAGCAGTTCTTC. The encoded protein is CASRLAGGPGEQFF.

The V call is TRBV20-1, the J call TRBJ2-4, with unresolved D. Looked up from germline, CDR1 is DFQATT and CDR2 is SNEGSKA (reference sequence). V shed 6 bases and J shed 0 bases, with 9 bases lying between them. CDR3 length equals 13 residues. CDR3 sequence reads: CSATDIAKNIQYF. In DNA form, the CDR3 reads TGCAGTGCCACAGATATAGCCAAAAACATTCAGTACTTC.

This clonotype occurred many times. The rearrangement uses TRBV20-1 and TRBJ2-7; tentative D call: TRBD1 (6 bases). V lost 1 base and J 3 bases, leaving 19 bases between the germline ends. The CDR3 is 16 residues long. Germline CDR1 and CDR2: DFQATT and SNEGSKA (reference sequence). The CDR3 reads CSARAPKAGAFYEQYF. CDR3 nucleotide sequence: TGCAGTGCTAGAGCCCCCAAGGCAGGGGCCTTCTACGAGCAGTACTTC.

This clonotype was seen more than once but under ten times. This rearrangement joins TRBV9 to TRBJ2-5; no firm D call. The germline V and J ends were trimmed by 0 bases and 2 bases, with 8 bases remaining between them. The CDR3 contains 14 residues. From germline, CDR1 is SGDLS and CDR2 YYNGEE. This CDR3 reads CASSVDPTQETQYF. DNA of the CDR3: TGTGCCAGCAGCGTAGATCCGACTCAAGAGACCCAGTACTTC.

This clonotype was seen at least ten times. The CDR3 here is CASSYWGQESWIYGYTF. CDR3 DNA: TGTGCCAGCAGTTACTGGGGACAGGAGTCATGGATTTATGGCTACACCTTC. The V and J genes are TRBV6-5 and TRBJ1-2; 8 bases are shared with TRBD1. Unmatched junction bases numbered 12, after V lost 1 base and J lost 5 bases. The CDR3 has 17 amino acids. Germline CDR1 and CDR2: MNHEY and SVGAGI.

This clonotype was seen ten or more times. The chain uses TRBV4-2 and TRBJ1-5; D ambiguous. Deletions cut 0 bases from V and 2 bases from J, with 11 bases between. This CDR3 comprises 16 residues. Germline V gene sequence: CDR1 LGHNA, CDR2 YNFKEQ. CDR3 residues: CASSQDEGSGNQPQHF. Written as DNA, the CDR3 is TGTGCCAGCAGCCAAGATGAAGGTAGCGGCAATCAGCCCCAGCATTTT.

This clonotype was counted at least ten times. CDR3 in amino acids: CASSLAGGRSNQPQHF. DNA for the CDR3: TGTGCCAGCAGTTTAGCGGGGGGCAGAAGCAATCAGCCCCAGCATTTT. V usage is TRBV12-3 or TRBV12-4 and J usage is TRBJ1-5; D is perhaps TRBD1 (6 bases). The V end was cut by 0 bases, the J end by 1 base, with 10 bases between. CDR3 size: 16 residues.

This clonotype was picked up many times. CDR3 region: CAWSTGLSPLHF. DNA for the CDR3: TGTGCCTGGAGTACAGGGTTATCACCCCTCCACTTT. The chain links TRBV30 to TRBJ1-6; TRBD1 might be the D (6 bases). The CDR3 totals 12 residues. The V end was cut by 2 bases, the J end by 10 bases, with 9 bases between. The germline V gene encodes CDR1 GTSNPN and CDR2 SVGIG (reference sequence).

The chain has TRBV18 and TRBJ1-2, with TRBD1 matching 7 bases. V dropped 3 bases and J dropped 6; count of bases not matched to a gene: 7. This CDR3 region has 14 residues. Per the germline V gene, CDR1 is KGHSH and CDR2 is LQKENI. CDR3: CASSPPGQADGYTF. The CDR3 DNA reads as TGTGCCAGCTCACCGCCTGGACAGGCGGATGGCTACACCTTC.

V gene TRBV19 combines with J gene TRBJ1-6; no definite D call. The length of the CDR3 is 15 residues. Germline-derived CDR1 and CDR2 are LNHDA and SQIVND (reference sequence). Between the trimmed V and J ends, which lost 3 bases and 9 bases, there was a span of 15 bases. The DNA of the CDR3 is TGTGCCAGTAGTATCGAACACGGCCTTTCTTCACCCCTCCACTTT. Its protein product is CASSIEHGLSSPLHF.

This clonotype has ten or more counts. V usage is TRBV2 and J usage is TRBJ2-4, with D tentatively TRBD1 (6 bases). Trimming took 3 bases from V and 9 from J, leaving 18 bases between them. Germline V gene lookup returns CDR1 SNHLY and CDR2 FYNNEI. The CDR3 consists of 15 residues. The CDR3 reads CASSDRDTASVIQYF. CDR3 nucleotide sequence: TGTGCCAGCAGTGACCGGGACACTGCCTCGGTCATTCAGTACTTC.

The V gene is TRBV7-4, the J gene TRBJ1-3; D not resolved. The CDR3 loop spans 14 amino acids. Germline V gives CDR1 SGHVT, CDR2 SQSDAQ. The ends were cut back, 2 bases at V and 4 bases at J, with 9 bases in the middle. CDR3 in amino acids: CASSLRRWGNTIYF. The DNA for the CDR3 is TGTGCCAGCAGCTTAAGGAGGTGGGGAAACACCATATATTTT.

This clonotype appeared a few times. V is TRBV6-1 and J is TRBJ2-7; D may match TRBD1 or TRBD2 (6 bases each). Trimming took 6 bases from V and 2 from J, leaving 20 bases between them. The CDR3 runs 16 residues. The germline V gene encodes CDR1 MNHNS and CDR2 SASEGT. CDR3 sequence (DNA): TGTGCCAGCAGAAGGGGGACTTCCGGGCCCCCCTACGAGCAGTACTTC. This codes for CASRRGTSGPPYEQYF.

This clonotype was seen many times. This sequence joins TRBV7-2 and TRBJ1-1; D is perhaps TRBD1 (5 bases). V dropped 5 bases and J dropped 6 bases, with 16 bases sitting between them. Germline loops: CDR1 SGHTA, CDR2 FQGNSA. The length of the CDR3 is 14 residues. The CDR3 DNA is TGTGCCAGCAGCGCATTCTCCCGGGGGGCTGAAGCTTTCTTT. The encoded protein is CASSAFSRGAEAFF.

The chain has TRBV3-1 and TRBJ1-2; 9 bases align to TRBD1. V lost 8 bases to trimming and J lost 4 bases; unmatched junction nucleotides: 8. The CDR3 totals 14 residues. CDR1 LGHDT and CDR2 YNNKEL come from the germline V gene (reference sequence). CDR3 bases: TGTGCCAGCGCAGACAGGGGGATAGGCTATGGCTACACCTTC. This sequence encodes CASADRGIGYGYTF. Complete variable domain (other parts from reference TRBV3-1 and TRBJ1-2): DTAVSQTPKYLVTQMGNDKSIKCEQNLGHDTMYWYKQDSKKFLKIMFSYNNKELIINETVPNRFSPKSPDKAHLNLHINSLELGDSAVYFCASADRGIGYGYTFGSGTRLTVV.

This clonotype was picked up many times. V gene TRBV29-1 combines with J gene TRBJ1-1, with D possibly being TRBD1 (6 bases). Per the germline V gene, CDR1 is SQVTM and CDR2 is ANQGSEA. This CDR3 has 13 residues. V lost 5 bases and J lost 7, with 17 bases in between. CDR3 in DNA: TGCAGCGTTATTCAGGGGTTCGATGGTGAAGCTTTCTTT. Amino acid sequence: CSVIQGFDGEAFF. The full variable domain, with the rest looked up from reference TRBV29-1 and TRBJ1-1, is SAVISQKPSRDICQRGTSLTIQCQVDSQVTMMFWYRQQPGQSLTLIATANQGSEATYESGFVIDKFPISRPNLTFSTLTVSNMSPEDSSIYLCSVIQGFDGEAFFGQGTRLTVV.

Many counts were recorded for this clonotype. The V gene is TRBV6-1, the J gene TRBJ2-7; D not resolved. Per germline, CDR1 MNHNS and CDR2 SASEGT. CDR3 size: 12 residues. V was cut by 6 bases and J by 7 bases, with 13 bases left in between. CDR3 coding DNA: TGTGCCAGCAGCCCGCCCAGTCGGGAGCAGTACTTC. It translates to CASSPPSREQYF.

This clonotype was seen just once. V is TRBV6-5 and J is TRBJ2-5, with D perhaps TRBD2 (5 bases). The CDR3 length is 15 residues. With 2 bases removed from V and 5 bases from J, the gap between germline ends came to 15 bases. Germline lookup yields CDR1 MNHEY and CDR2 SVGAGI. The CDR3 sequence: CASSYLPLGRETQYF. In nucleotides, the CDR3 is TGTGCCAGCAGTTACCTACCACTAGGGCGGGAGACCCAGTACTTC.